This T cell receptor beta chain was sequenced for a study of cytomegalovirus exposure and HLA in healthy donors. Overall study results and limits: Upon later analysis, HLA-associated TCR beta chains proved more clonally expanded than other, equally common chains.

The CDR3 loop spans 15 amino acids. CDR1 is SGHVS and CDR2 is FNYEAQ in the germline V gene. Regarding this clone: Its antigen is unknown.

PCR primers comprised 60 Vbeta and 13 Jbeta primers. Generated by immunoSEQ multiplex PCR, the TCRdb table keeps only in-frame clones and is missing some. The sample shows about 100,000 clones, 76% of them seen only once. The TCR originated in a woman in her sixties in good health and CMV-seropositive. The chain employs TRBV7-6 and TRBJ2-5; 10 nucleotides line up with TRBD2. The assigned J gene may be wrong: the sequence end matches TRBJ2-7 better. Sequencing used PBMCs. CDR3 DNA: TGTGCCAGCAGCCCCACAGCGGGAGGGGTTTACGAGCAGTACTTC. Protein: CASSPTAGGVYEQYF.